This is a list of T cell receptor beta chains from one sample in a study of beta chain features in type 1 diabetes. Generated by immunoSEQ multiplex PCR, the TCRdb table keeps only in-frame clones and is missing some. The sample yields fewer than 500,000 clones, around 13% seen once. The sequencing sample was made of naive CD4+ T cells from blood. These receptors were taken from a man aged 25-40 years in good health. Each CDR3 is given with its conserved first and last residue. A D gene is named only where the DNA matches it firmly. Some rows mark clone size as missing; the rest say once, few, many or name a class of expanded clone.

CDR3 length,V gene,clone size,D gene,J gene,CDR3 protein,CDR3 DNA
13,TRBV30,few,-,TRBJ2-3,CAWTPELAHPQYF,TGTGCCTGGACTCCCGAGCTGGCTCACCCGCAGTATTTT
15,TRBV7-9,-,TRBD1,TRBJ2-1,CASSLAGTAHNEQFF,TGTGCCAGCAGCTTAGCCGGGACAGCTCACAATGAGCAGTTCTTC
15,TRBV9,few,-,TRBJ2-1,CASSVALGPANEQFF,TGTGCCAGCAGCGTAGCCCTGGGCCCGGCCAATGAGCAGTTCTTC
19,TRBV5-1,-,TRBD2,TRBJ2-3,CASSGGLAGGPLGTDTQYF,TGCGCCAGCAGCGGCGGACTAGCGGGAGGGCCCTTGGGCACAGATACGCAGTATTTT
12,TRBV21-1,-,-,TRBJ2-7,CASSKRGYEQYF,TGTGCCAGCAGCAAAAGGGGTTACGAGCAGTACTTC
12,TRBV15,-,-,TRBJ2-1,CATSRDEYEQFF,TGTGCCACCAGCAGAGATGAGTATGAGCAGTTCTTC
14,TRBV4-3,few,-,TRBJ1-5,CASSQEEAGQPQHF,TGCGCCAGCAGCCAAGAGGAGGCCGGTCAGCCCCAGCATTTT
15,TRBV25-1,-,-,TRBJ1-4,CASSEGGIPGEKLFF,TGTGCCAGCAGTGAGGGAGGGATACCCGGGGAAAAACTGTTTTTT
16,TRBV11-2,-,TRBD2,TRBJ2-5,CASSRGLAGVRETQYF,TGTGCCAGCAGCCGAGGACTAGCGGGCGTACGGGAGACCCAGTACTTC
17,TRBV7-2,-,TRBD2,TRBJ2-7,CASSLGLAGVFSYEQYF,TGTGCCAGCAGCTTAGGACTAGCGGGGGTGTTCTCCTACGAGCAGTACTTC
20,TRBV9,few,TRBD2,TRBJ2-1,CASSSYSGTSGRRVYNEQFF,TGTGCCAGCAGCAGCTACTCCGGGACTAGCGGGAGGAGGGTCTACAATGAGCAGTTCTTC
17,TRBV30,few,-,TRBJ2-6,CAWRRSIAEAGANVLTF,TGTGCCTGGAGGCGATCCATAGCGGAGGCTGGGGCCAACGTCCTGACTTTC
12,TRBV2,-,-,TRBJ1-2,CASRRTVHGYTF,TGTGCCAGCAGGCGGACAGTACATGGCTACACCTTC
15,TRBV9,few,TRBD1,TRBJ1-1,CASSFGTGLNTEAFF,TGTGCCAGCAGCTTCGGGACAGGCCTTAACACTGAAGCTTTCTTT
14,TRBV2,-,-,TRBJ1-6,CASSGGSKNSPLHF,TGTGCCAGCAGTGGGGGCAGCAAAAATTCACCCCTCCACTTT
15,TRBV11-2,-,-,TRBJ2-5,CASSLAQGRGETQYF,TGTGCCAGCAGCTTAGCCCAGGGGCGCGGGGAGACCCAGTACTTC
16,TRBV14,-,TRBD2,TRBJ2-1,CASSQHGLAGGNEQFF,TGTGCCAGCAGCCAACATGGACTAGCGGGGGGCAATGAGCAGTTCTTC
15,TRBV7-9,few,-,TRBJ2-6,CASDPNSAGANVLTF,TGTGCCAGCGATCCGAATTCTGCTGGGGCCAACGTCCTGACTTTC
15,TRBV30,few,-,TRBJ2-2,CAWSLRRANTGELFF,TGTGCCTGGAGTCTACGGAGGGCGAACACCGGGGAGCTGTTTTTT
14,TRBV18,-,-,TRBJ2-5,CASSPAGSGETQYF,TGTGCCAGCTCACCAGCCGGGAGTGGAGAGACCCAGTACTTC
16,TRBV30,-,-,TRBJ2-2,CAWTQGRTVGTGELFF,TGTGCCTGGACCCAGGGCAGGACCGTAGGCACCGGGGAGCTGTTTTTT
15,TRBV7-2,-,TRBD2,TRBJ2-7,CASSFRGGSSYEQYF,TGTGCCAGCAGCTTTAGGGGCGGGAGCTCCTACGAGCAGTACTTC
13,TRBV14,few,-,TRBJ2-1,CASTYTSFHEQFF,TGTGCCAGCACCTACACTAGTTTCCATGAGCAGTTCTTC
18,TRBV7-9,few,TRBD2,TRBJ2-1,CASSPRFRGLAQYNEQFF,TGTGCCAGCAGCCCCCGCTTCCGGGGACTAGCGCAGTACAATGAGCAGTTCTTC
13,TRBV30,-,TRBD2,TRBJ2-2,CAWGLAGPGELFF,TGTGCCTGGGGACTAGCGGGACCCGGGGAGCTGTTTTTT
17,TRBV5-1,few,TRBD2,TRBJ2-3,CASRGLAGPGGTDTQYF,TGCGCCAGCAGGGGACTAGCGGGACCCGGGGGCACAGATACGCAGTATTTT
16,TRBV6-5,-,-,TRBJ2-1,CASSFGRVQFGNEQFF,TGTGCCAGCAGTTTCGGAAGGGTTCAGTTCGGCAATGAGCAGTTCTTC
12,TRBV7-9,-,TRBD1,TRBJ2-5,CASTHKGAPEYF,TGTGCCAGCACCCATAAGGGGGCCCCCGAGTACTTC
15,TRBV6-5,-,TRBD1,TRBJ1-5,CASSYSSRGQQPQHF,TGTGCCAGCAGTTACTCAAGCAGGGGGCAACAGCCCCAGCATTTT
18,TRBV19,few,TRBD1,TRBJ2-6,CASSMRPGQISGANVLTF,TGTGCCAGTAGTATGAGACCGGGACAGATCTCTGGGGCCAACGTCCTGACTTTC
14,TRBV7-2,-,-,TRBJ1-4,CASRHRATNEKLFF,TGTGCCAGCCGTCACCGTGCAACTAATGAAAAACTGTTTTTT
11,TRBV10-3,few,-,TRBJ1-2,CAISSGTYYTF,TGTGCCATCAGCTCCGGGACATACTACACCTTC
14,TRBV14,-,-,TRBJ1-1,CASSQAPAATEAFF,TGTGCCAGCAGCCAAGCCCCGGCGGCCACTGAAGCTTTCTTT
14,TRBV29-1,-,TRBD1,TRBJ2-3,CSVAGGAGTDTQYF,TGCAGCGTTGCAGGGGGCGCCGGCACAGATACGCAGTATTTT
14,TRBV6-5,few,-,TRBJ2-5,CASSPDVLQETQYF,TGTGCCAGCAGCCCCGACGTACTACAAGAGACCCAGTACTTC
19,TRBV12-5,few,TRBD1,TRBJ2-6,CASARTGALLLSGANVLTF,TGTGCTAGTGCTCGGACAGGGGCCCTACTCCTCTCTGGGGCCAACGTCCTGACTTTC
14,TRBV13,few,TRBD2,TRBJ2-3,CASTIAGATDTQYF,TGTGCCAGCACGATAGCGGGAGCCACAGATACGCAGTATTTT
15,TRBV28,few,TRBD1,TRBJ1-2,CASSGIDRGSHGYTF,TGTGCCAGCAGTGGGATCGACAGGGGAAGTCATGGCTACACCTTC
16,TRBV11-3,few,TRBD2,TRBJ2-1,CASSLRLAGNYNEQFF,TGTGCCAGCAGCTTACGACTAGCGGGGAACTACAATGAGCAGTTCTTC
16,TRBV14,many,TRBD2,TRBJ2-3,CASSQDFASGTDTQYF,TGTGCCAGCAGCCAAGATTTCGCTAGCGGGACAGATACGCAGTATTTT
13,TRBV28,few,TRBD1,TRBJ2-7,CASTSGGSYEQYF,TGTGCCAGCACTTCAGGGGGTTCCTACGAGCAGTACTTC
12,TRBV6-6,many,-,TRBJ2-4,CASGTDKNIQYF,TGTGCCAGCGGAACGGACAAAAACATTCAGTACTTC
15,TRBV9,few,TRBD1,TRBJ1-2,CASSGRQGIDYGYTF,TGTGCCAGCAGCGGAAGACAGGGTATCGACTATGGCTACACCTTC
18,TRBV7-9,few,TRBD2,TRBJ2-1,CASSSSSGRISSYNEQFF,TGTGCCAGCAGCTCCTCTAGCGGGAGGATCAGCTCCTACAATGAGCAGTTCTTC
14,TRBV27,few,-,TRBJ1-6,CASSFRDIYSPLHF,TGTGCCAGCAGTTTCCGGGACATTTATTCACCCCTCCACTTT